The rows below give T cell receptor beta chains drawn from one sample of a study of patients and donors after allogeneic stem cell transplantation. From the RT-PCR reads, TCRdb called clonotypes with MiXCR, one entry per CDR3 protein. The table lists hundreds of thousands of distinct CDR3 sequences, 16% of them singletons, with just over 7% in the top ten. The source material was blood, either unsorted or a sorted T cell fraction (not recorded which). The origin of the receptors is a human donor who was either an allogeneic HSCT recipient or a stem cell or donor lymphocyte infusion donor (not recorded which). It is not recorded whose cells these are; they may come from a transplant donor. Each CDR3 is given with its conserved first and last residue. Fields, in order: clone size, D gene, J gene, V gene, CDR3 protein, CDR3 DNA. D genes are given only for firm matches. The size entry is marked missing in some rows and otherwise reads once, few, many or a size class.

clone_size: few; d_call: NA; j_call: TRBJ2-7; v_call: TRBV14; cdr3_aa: CASSQFTPRGGWGEQYF; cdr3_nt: TGTGCCAGCAGCCAGTTCACCCCCCGTGGGGGATGGGGGGAGCAGTACTTC
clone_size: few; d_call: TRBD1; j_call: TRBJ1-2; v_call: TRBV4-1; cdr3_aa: CASRAPGTDYGYTF; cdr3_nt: TGCGCCAGCAGAGCCCCCGGGACAGACTATGGCTACACCTTC
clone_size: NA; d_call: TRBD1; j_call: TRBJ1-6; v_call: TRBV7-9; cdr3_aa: CASSLEGGLSPLHF; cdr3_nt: TGTGCCAGCAGCTTAGAAGGGGGCTTGTCACCCCTCCACTTT
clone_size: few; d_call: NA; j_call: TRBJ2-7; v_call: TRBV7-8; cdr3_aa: CASSLVVKGGSYEQYF; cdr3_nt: TGTGCCAGCAGCTTAGTAGTAAAGGGGGGCTCCTACGAGCAGTACTTC
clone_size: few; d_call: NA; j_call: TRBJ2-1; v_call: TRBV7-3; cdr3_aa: CASSSGTQNEQFF; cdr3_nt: TGTGCCAGCAGCTCAGGGACTCAAAATGAGCAGTTCTTC
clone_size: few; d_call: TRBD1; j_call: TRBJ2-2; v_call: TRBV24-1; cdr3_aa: CATSGNRGVTGELFF; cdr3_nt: TGTGCCACCAGTGGTAACAGGGGAGTCACCGGGGAGCTGTTTTTT
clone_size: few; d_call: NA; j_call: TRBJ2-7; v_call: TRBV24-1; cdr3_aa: CATAESGTLGEQYF; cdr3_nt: TGTGCCACCGCCGAATCCGGGACCCTAGGGGAGCAGTACTTC
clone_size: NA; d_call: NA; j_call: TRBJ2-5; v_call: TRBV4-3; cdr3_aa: CASSPRATYEETQYF; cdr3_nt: TGCGCCAGCAGCCCCAGGGCAACGTACGAGGAGACCCAGTACTTC
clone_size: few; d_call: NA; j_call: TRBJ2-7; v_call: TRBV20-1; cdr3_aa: CSASYIKLDSSYEQYF; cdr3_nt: TGCAGTGCTAGTTATATCAAATTGGACAGCTCCTACGAGCAGTACTTC
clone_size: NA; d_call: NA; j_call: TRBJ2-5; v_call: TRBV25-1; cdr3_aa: CASRRPNGETQYF; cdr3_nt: TGTGCCAGCAGACGTCCCAACGGAGAGACCCAGTACTTC
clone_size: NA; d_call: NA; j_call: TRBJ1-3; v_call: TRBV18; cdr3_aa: CASSPRNGLSGDTIYF; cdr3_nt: TGTGCCAGCTCACCAAGGAATGGTCTTTCAGGGGACACCATATATTTT
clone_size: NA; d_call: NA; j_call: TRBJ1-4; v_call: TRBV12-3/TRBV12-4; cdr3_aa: CASTPGGTNEKLFF; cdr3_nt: TGTGCCAGCACCCCGGGAGGCACAAATGAAAAACTGTTTTTT
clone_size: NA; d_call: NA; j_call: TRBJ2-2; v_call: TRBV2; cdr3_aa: CASRREGRSTGELFF; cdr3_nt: TGTGCCAGCAGGCGTGAGGGGCGGAGCACCGGGGAGCTGTTTTTT
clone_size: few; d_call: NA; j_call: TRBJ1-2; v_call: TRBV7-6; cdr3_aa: CASSLVIRGISGYTF; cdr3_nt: TGTGCCAGCAGCTTAGTTATTCGGGGAATCTCTGGCTACACCTTC
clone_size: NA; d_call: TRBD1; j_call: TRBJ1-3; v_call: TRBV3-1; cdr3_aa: CASSRQGRDTIYF; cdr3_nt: TGTGCCAGCAGTCGACAGGGTAGAGACACCATATATTTT
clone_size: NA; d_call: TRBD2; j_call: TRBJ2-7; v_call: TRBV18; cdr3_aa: CASSTRAGATYEQYF; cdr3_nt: TGTGCCAGCTCTACACGAGCGGGAGCAACCTACGAGCAGTACTTC
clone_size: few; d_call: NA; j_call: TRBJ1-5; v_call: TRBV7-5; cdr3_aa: CISVPEATHQQATLNQPQHF; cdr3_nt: NA